A selection of T cell receptor beta chains follows, all from one sample in a study of beta chain features in type 1 diabetes. Method: immunoSEQ multiplex PCR; TCRdb's copy keeps in-frame clones and lacks some. The sample consists of around 240,000 clones, more than 65% of them appearing once. The material sequenced was naive CD4+ T cells from blood. The receptors were sampled from a man aged 25 to 40 in good health. Each CDR3 is given with its conserved first and last residue. The D gene is left open where the match is weak. Size values are once, few and many counts, or a class for expanded clones, and some rows have none.

TRBJ1-1	.	.	TRBV30	14	CAWSGETENTEAFF	TGTGCCTGGAGTGGCGAGACCGAGAACACTGAAGCTTTCTTT
TRBJ1-5	.	.	TRBV15	13	CATSREGHQPQHF	TGTGCCACCAGCAGAGAAGGTCATCAGCCCCAGCATTTT
TRBJ2-6	.	.	TRBV30	15	CAWTGVYSGANVLTF	TGTGCCTGGACAGGGGTTTACTCTGGGGCCAACGTCCTGACTTTC
TRBJ2-4	.	.	TRBV18	14	CASSPGGAVNIQYF	TGTGCCAGCTCACCGGGTGGGGCCGTAAACATTCAGTACTTC
TRBJ2-5	.	once	TRBV29-1	10	CSVERETQYF	TGCAGCGTTGAAAGGGAGACCCAGTACTTC
TRBJ2-3	TRBD2	.	TRBV11-2	15	CASSFGVAGADTQYF	TGTGCCAGCAGCTTCGGGGTAGCGGGAGCAGATACGCAGTATTTT
TRBJ2-7	TRBD2	.	TRBV5-4	15	CASSWSGTTDYEQYF	TGTGCCAGCAGCTGGTCCGGGACTACTGACTACGAGCAGTACTTC
TRBJ2-7	.	.	TRBV29-1	14	CSVEDLPGTYEQYF	TGCAGCGTTGAAGATCTTCCAGGCACCTACGAGCAGTACTTC
TRBJ2-7	TRBD2	.	TRBV14	16	CASSPGLAGRFYEQYF	TGTGCCAGCAGCCCGGGACTAGCGGGGAGATTCTACGAGCAGTACTTC
TRBJ2-7	TRBD2	once	TRBV10-3	13	CAITAGITYEQYF	TGTGCCATCACAGCGGGGATTACCTACGAGCAGTACTTC
TRBJ2-5	.	.	TRBV9	14	CASSVAGLQETQYF	TGTGCCAGCAGCGTAGCGGGGCTCCAAGAGACCCAGTACTTC